The 28 T cell receptor beta chains below were found in one sample sequenced in a study of siplizumab effects on memory and regulatory T cells. Sequencing was performed with immunoSEQ multiplex PCR; in TCRdb, only in-frame clones are kept and a portion is missing. The sample consists of 55,000 to 80,000 clones, 70% to 85% of them appearing once. Sequencing used memory CD4+ T cells sorted from blood. The origin of the receptors is a human donor in good health.

The J gene is TRBJ2-7, the V gene TRBV4-1, with 7 positions matching TRBD2. Germline trimming cut 0 bases from V and 0 bases from J; bases unmatched to any gene: 11. This CDR3 has 18 residues. The V gene's germline CDR1 is MGHRA and CDR2 YSYEKL. DNA for the CDR3: TGCGCCAGCAGCCAAGACACCCCTCGGGGGGTGAGCTCCTACGAGCAGTACTTC. This gives the protein CASSQDTPRGVSSYEQYF.

The V gene is TRBV6-5, the J gene TRBJ2-7; no definite D call. The V end was cut by 0 bases, the J end by 3 bases, with 9 bases between. The CDR3 is 14 residues long. Germline assignment: CDR1 MNHEY and CDR2 SVGAGI. CDR3 in DNA: TGTGCCAGCAGTTACTCTACAGTAAACTACGAGCAGTACTTC. Protein product: CASSYSTVNYEQYF.

This chain joins TRBV6-1 and TRBJ1-3; D gene unclear. Germline CDR1 is MNHNS and CDR2 is SASEGT. V lost 1 base to trimming and J lost 3 bases, with 7 bases between them. The CDR3 length is 14 residues. Here the CDR3 reads CASSEVGSGNTIYF. The CDR3 DNA is TGTGCCAGCAGTGAAGTTGGGAGTGGAAACACCATATATTTT.

This chain connects TRBV29-1 to TRBJ1-4; D is uncertain. The CDR3 has 11 residues. The V gene lost 3 bases and the J gene lost 5 bases, with 4 bases spanning the gap. Germline CDR1 reads SQVTM; CDR2 reads ANQGSEA. CDR3 DNA: TGCAGCGTTGACCGGAATGAAAAACTGTTTTTT. It yields the protein CSVDRNEKLFF.

On this clone itself: In the same sample, other DNA sequences code for this CDR3. The gene calls are TRBV6-5 and TRBJ1-4; no clear D gene. The CDR3 extends over 13 amino acids. The germline V gene has CDR1 MNHEY and CDR2 SVGAGI. Trimming cost V 5 bases and J 7 bases, with 11 bases left between them. The DNA of the CDR3 is TGTGCCAGCAGTCCCCCCAGTAGTGAAAAACTGTTTTTT. It specifies CASSPPSSEKLFF.

In DNA form, the CDR3 reads TGTGCCAGCAGTCCGACAGGGGCTATGGGGGGGCTCTCCTACGAGCAGTACTTC. Amino acid sequence: CASSPTGAMGGLSYEQYF. The gene calls are TRBV7-9 and TRBJ2-7; D may be TRBD1 (8 bases). Trimming removed 6 bases from V and 0 bases from J, with 24 bases in between. The CDR3 consists of 18 residues. Germline V gene sequence: CDR1 SEHNR, CDR2 FQNEAQ (reference sequence). Drawing the rest from reference TRBV7-9 and TRBJ2-7, the complete variable domain is DTGVSQNPRHKITKRGQNVTFRCDPISEHNRLYWYRQTLGQGPEFLTYFQNEAQLEKSRLLSDRFSAERPKGSFSTLEIQRTEQGDSAMYLCASSPTGAMGGLSYEQYFGPGTRLTVT.

The chain uses TRBV7-3 and TRBJ2-7, with 9 bases that match TRBD1. Trimming cost V 5 bases and J 1 base; bases outside gene matches: 9. The CDR3 has 16 residues. Germline assignment: CDR1 SGHTA and CDR2 FQGTGA. The DNA for the CDR3 is TGTGCCAGCAGCCCCTACGGACAGGGGTTTTCCTACGAGCAGTACTTC. It translates to CASSPYGQGFSYEQYF.

The V and J genes are TRBV5-5 and TRBJ1-1; D remains unclear. CDR3 length: 14 residues. The germline V gene has CDR1 SGHKS and CDR2 YYEKEE (reference sequence). V lost 2 bases and J 4 bases, leaving 12 bases between the germline ends. CDR3 sequence (DNA): TGTGCCAGCAGCTTCAGCGCTCGGGGCACTGAAGCTTTCTTT. Translated, it gives CASSFSARGTEAFF.

This clone was seen a few times. J is TRBJ2-3 and V is TRBV7-2; TRBD2 is a possible D gene (5 bases). CDR1 and CDR2 (germline): SGHTA, FQGNSA. The CDR3 is 14 residues long. Deletions cut 3 bases from V and 1 base from J, with 8 bases between. The CDR3 DNA is TGTGCCAGCAGCTTCCGGCGGGGCACAGATACGCAGTATTTT. Protein sequence: CASSFRRGTDTQYF. The complete variable domain, with remaining parts taken from reference TRBV7-2 and TRBJ2-3, reads GAGVSQSPSNKVTEKGKDVELRCDPISGHTALYWYRQSLGQGLEFLIYFQGNSAPDKSGLPSDRFSAERTGGSVSTLTIQRTQQEDSAVYLCASSFRRGTDTQYFGPGTRLTVL.

The chain carries TRBV27 and TRBJ1-5; D is undetermined. CDR3 length: 14 residues. CDR1 is MNHEY, CDR2 SMNVEV, per germline (reference sequence). V dropped 3 bases and J dropped 4 bases, with 10 bases sitting between them. This chain's CDR3 is CASSLGRANQPQHF. DNA of the CDR3: TGTGCCAGCAGTTTGGGAAGGGCTAATCAGCCCCAGCATTTT.

V and J are TRBV7-9 and TRBJ1-3; D remains ambiguous. This CDR3 has 12 amino acids. Germline V gives CDR1 SEHNR, CDR2 FQNEAQ (reference sequence). Trimming removed 8 bases from V and 0 bases from J, with 5 bases in between. The CDR3 nucleotides are TGTGCCAGCGATCTCTCTGGAAACACCATATATTTT. It translates to CASDLSGNTIYF.

V is TRBV21-1 and J is TRBJ1-2. TRBV21-1 is flagged as a pseudogene. The CDR3 is 18 residues long. The CDR3 region is CASSKRVGGWTHPYGYTF. In DNA form, the CDR3 reads TGTGCCAGCAGCAAAAGGGTTGGGGGGTGGACACATCCCTATGGCTACACCTTC.

The rearrangement links TRBV7-2 to TRBJ2-7; TRBD2 agrees at 8 bases. The CDR3 has 15 amino acids. After removal of 2 bases from V and 0 bases from J, the junction contained 3 bases not matched to a gene. Germline CDR1 reads SGHTA; CDR2 reads FQGNSA. The CDR3 protein is CASSLKRGHSYEQYF. CDR3 DNA sequence: TGTGCCAGCAGCTTAAAGCGGGGGCACTCCTACGAGCAGTACTTC. The whole variable domain, filled in from reference TRBV7-2 and TRBJ2-7, reads GAGVSQSPSNKVTEKGKDVELRCDPISGHTALYWYRQSLGQGLEFLIYFQGNSAPDKSGLPSDRFSAERTGGSVSTLTIQRTQQEDSAVYLCASSLKRGHSYEQYFGPGTRLTVT.

This clone was seen a handful of times. This sequence joins TRBV18 and TRBJ1-5; D is possibly TRBD1 (5 bases). Trimming removed 3 bases from V and 1 base from J, with 16 bases in between. The CDR3 covers 17 residues. Germline CDR1 and CDR2: KGHSH and LQKENI. CDR3 in amino acids: CASSPIPITGSNQPQHF. Here the CDR3 DNA reads TGTGCCAGCTCACCGATTCCAATTACAGGAAGCAATCAGCCCCAGCATTTT. Combining the CDR3 with reference TRBV18 and TRBJ1-5 gives the whole variable domain NAGVMQNPRHLVRRRGQEARLRCSPMKGHSHVYWYRQLPEEGLKFMVYLQKENIIDESGMPKERFSAEFPKEGPSILRIQQVVRGDSAAYFCASSPIPITGSNQPQHFGDGTRLSIL.

The chain uses TRBV30 and TRBJ2-2; D tentatively reads TRBD1 or TRBD2 (7 bases each). The CDR3 spans 12 residues. CDR1 and CDR2 from the germline V gene are GTSNPN and SVGIG (reference sequence). This chain's CDR3 is CGGRGRAGELFF. In DNA form, the CDR3 reads TGTGGAGGCAGGGGGAGGGCCGGGGAGCTGTTTTTT.

The V gene is TRBV30, the J gene TRBJ1-5; D is possibly TRBD1 (6 bases). CDR3 size: 14 residues. Trimming left V 4 bases short and J 5 bases short, with 15 bases between. Germline V gene sequence: CDR1 GTSNPN, CDR2 SVGIG (reference sequence). The CDR3 region is CAWTKGGPHQPQHF. CDR3 DNA sequence: TGTGCCTGGACCAAAGGGGGTCCTCATCAGCCCCAGCATTTT.

This clone has a handful of counts. J is TRBJ1-2 and V is TRBV10-3; the match to TRBD1 covers 7 bases. V trimming: 1 base; J trimming: 2 bases; junction bases outside the gene matches: 7. CDR3 length: 16 amino acids. Looked up from germline, CDR1 is ENHRY and CDR2 is SYGVKD. The chain's CDR3 is CAISEFTGQLNYGYTF. CDR3 nucleotide sequence: TGTGCCATCAGTGAGTTTACGGGACAGTTAAACTATGGCTACACCTTC.

The V call is TRBV14, the J call TRBJ1-6; D is perhaps TRBD1 (5 bases). V gave up 5 bases and J gave up 10 bases, with 15 bases separating them. Looked up from germline, CDR1 is SGHDN and CDR2 is FVKESK. The CDR3 is made up of 14 amino acids. As DNA, the CDR3 is TGTGCCAGCAGCATGGGACCGAGCCCCTCACCCCTCCACTTT. It encodes CASSMGPSPSPLHF.

J is TRBJ1-2 and V is TRBV19; 7 bases line up with TRBD1. CDR3 length: 15 amino acids. Germline assignment: CDR1 LNHDA and CDR2 SQIVND (reference sequence). J lost 1 base, V lost 4 bases, and 6 bases had no gene match. CDR3 DNA sequence: TGTGCCAGTAGTACTACAGGGGTAGGTAACTATGGCTACACCTTC. Residues: CASSTTGVGNYGYTF.

This rearrangement joins TRBV5-1 to TRBJ1-4, with D possibly TRBD1 on 5 matching bases. This CDR3 has 16 amino acids. Trimming shortened V by 4 bases and J by 8 bases, and 21 bases separated the two germline ends. CDR1 and CDR2 from the germline V gene are SGHRS and YFSETQ. In DNA form, the CDR3 reads TGCGCCAGCAGCCAAGAGGGAAGGGGAGGAAACGAAAAACTGTTTTTT. Residues: CASSQEGRGGNEKLFF.

The rearrangement uses TRBV5-1 and TRBJ2-3, with TRBD1 matching 7 bases. The V and J ends lost 4 bases and 4 bases, in that order; junction bases with no gene match: 12. Per the germline V gene, CDR1 is SGHRS and CDR2 is YFSETQ. CDR3 length: 16 amino acids. The CDR3 sequence is CASSPTQSTGADTQYF. DNA for the CDR3: TGCGCCAGCAGCCCCACACAGAGTACAGGGGCAGATACGCAGTATTTT.

The V call is TRBV2, the J call TRBJ1-2; D gene unclear. CDR1 and CDR2 (germline): SNHLY, FYNNEI. This CDR3 has 13 residues. V lost 7 bases and J 3 bases, leaving 12 bases between the germline ends. The CDR3 sequence is CASKWEGDYGYTF. In nucleotides, the CDR3 is TGTGCCAGCAAATGGGAGGGAGACTATGGCTACACCTTC. The variable domain in full, with the rest retrieved from reference TRBV2 and TRBJ1-2, is EPEVTQTPSHQVTQMGQEVILRCVPISNHLYFYWYRQILGQKVEFLVSFYNNEISEKSEIFDDQFSVERPDGSNFTLKIRSTKLEDSAMYFCASKWEGDYGYTFGSGTRLTVV.

The chain couples TRBV6-5 to TRBJ1-6; 9 nucleotides match TRBD1. Germline trimming cut 6 bases from V and 6 bases from J; bases unmatched to any gene: 6. CDR1 and CDR2 from the germline V gene are MNHEY and SVGAGI. CDR3 length: 15 residues. CDR3 loop: CASRAGTGFNSPLHF. DNA for the CDR3: TGTGCCAGCAGGGCCGGGACAGGGTTTAATTCACCCCTCCACTTT.

The chain links TRBV4-1 to TRBJ2-1, with D tentatively TRBD2 (6 bases). Germline V CDR1 and CDR2: MGHRA, YSYEKL. The V end was cut by 2 bases, the J end by 0 bases, with 17 bases between. This CDR3 is built from 18 residues. Written as DNA, the CDR3 is TGCGCCAGCAGCCAATCCCGACTAGGGCGAAGCTCCTACAATGAGCAGTTCTTC. Translating it yields CASSQSRLGRSSYNEQFF.

The V and J genes are TRBV5-1 and TRBJ1-5, with D tentatively TRBD1 (5 bases). V was cut by 3 bases and J by 2 bases, with 6 bases left in between. Looked up from germline, CDR1 is SGHRS and CDR2 is YFSETQ. CDR3 length equals 13 residues. The CDR3 nucleotides are TGCGCCAGCAGCTCGACAGGCAATCAGCCCCAGCATTTT. Amino acids: CASSSTGNQPQHF.

The V and J genes are TRBV6-5 and TRBJ1-3; 7 bases are shared with TRBD1. The trim removed 7 bases at V and 3 bases at J, leaving 3 bases unmatched. The CDR3 has 13 residues. Per germline, CDR1 MNHEY and CDR2 SVGAGI. CDR3 in amino acids: CASTGTVGNTIYF. The DNA of the CDR3 is TGTGCCAGCACCGGGACAGTTGGAAACACCATATATTTT.

The gene calls are TRBV6-6 and TRBJ1-2, with D hard to call. From germline, CDR1 is MNHNY and CDR2 SVGAGI (reference sequence). The CDR3 sequence is 13 residues long. V lost 2 bases, J lost 2 bases, and 6 bases lay in between. The CDR3 is CASSYGRNYGYTF. Written as DNA, the CDR3 is TGTGCCAGCAGTTACGGCAGGAACTATGGCTACACCTTC.

The chain uses TRBV27 and TRBJ2-7, with D possibly being TRBD1 or TRBD2 (5 bases each). Trimming cost V 6 bases and J 2 bases, with 14 bases left between them. The germline V gene encodes CDR1 MNHEY and CDR2 SMNVEV (reference sequence). CDR3 size: 14 residues. CDR3 sequence reads: CASRGVQTTYEQYF. The CDR3 DNA follows: TGTGCCAGCAGGGGGGTTCAAACAACCTACGAGCAGTACTTC.